This is a list of T cell receptor delta chains from one sample in a study of γδ T cells in repeated Plasmodium falciparum infection. TCRdb redid clone calling on the multiplex PCR reads using CATT. The sample records tens of thousands of delta-chain clones, approximately 1% being singletons. The sequenced sample was gamma-delta T cells from blood. Receptors were obtained from a pool of human donors (malaria-infected and uninfected, not separated). The CDR3 runs from the conserved cysteine through the conserved F or W. Fields, in order: V gene, J gene, D gene, clone size, CDR3 protein, CDR3 DNA. A D gene is named only where the DNA matches it firmly. Size is stated as how often the clone was seen (once, few, many) or a class if it is expanded.

V gene: TRDV1; J gene: TRDJ1; D gene: NA; clone size: many; CDR3 protein: CALGEPAFPSDKLIF; CDR3 DNA: TGTGCTCTTGGGGAACCCGCCTTTCCCTCGGATAAACTCATCTTT
V gene: TRDV1; J gene: TRDJ1; D gene: NA; clone size: many; CDR3 protein: CALGELGLRTVGISFSDKLIF; CDR3 DNA: TGTGCTCTTGGGGAACTCGGTCTTAGGACCGTGGGGATTAGTTTTAGCGATAAACTCATCTTT
V gene: TRDV2; J gene: TRDJ1; D gene: NA; clone size: many; CDR3 protein: CACDTGFYGVGGTDTDKLIF; CDR3 DNA: TGTGCCTGTGACACCGGATTCTATGGAGTGGGGGGAACGGACACCGATAAACTCATCTTT
V gene: TRDV1; J gene: TRDJ1; D gene: NA; clone size: many; CDR3 protein: CALGELRISGTGDKLIF; CDR3 DNA: TGTGCTCTTGGGGAACTTCGGATTTCGGGCACTGGGGATAAACTCATCTTT
V gene: TRDV1; J gene: TRDJ1; D gene: TRDD3; clone size: many; CDR3 protein: CALGELGRTGGSRKLIF; CDR3 DNA: TGTGCTCTTGGGGAATTGGGTCGAACTGGGGGATCGCGTAAACTCATCTTT
V gene: TRDV1; J gene: TRDJ1; D gene: TRDD3; clone size: many; CDR3 protein: CALGELRFYIGWGIGGPDKLIF; CDR3 DNA: TGTGCTCTTGGGGAACTACGCTTCTACATCGGCTGGGGGATAGGGGGACCCGATAAACTCATCTTT
V gene: TRDV1; J gene: TRDJ1; D gene: TRDD3; clone size: many; CDR3 protein: CALGTAVTTGRVGEPTDKLIF; CDR3 DNA: TGTGCTCTTGGAACGGCCGTCACTACTGGGAGGGTGGGGGAGCCCACCGATAAACTCATCTTT
V gene: TRDV1; J gene: TRDJ1; D gene: TRDD3; clone size: many; CDR3 protein: CALELPGDSQLPARKLIF; CDR3 DNA: TGTGCTCTTGAGCTCCCTGGGGATAGTCAGCTCCCTGCACGGAAACTCATCTTT
V gene: TRDV1; J gene: TRDJ1; D gene: NA; clone size: medium-sized; CDR3 protein: CALGEEEISLTDKLIF; CDR3 DNA: TGTGCTCTTGGGGAAGAAGAAATCTCTCTTACCGATAAACTCATCTTT
V gene: TRDV1; J gene: TRDJ1; D gene: TRDD3; clone size: many; CDR3 protein: CALGEPVRSSYWGIKVADKLIF; CDR3 DNA: TGTGCTCTTGGGGAACCCGTGAGGTCTTCCTACTGGGGGATAAAGGTGGCCGATAAACTCATCTTT
V gene: TRDV1; J gene: TRDJ1; D gene: NA; clone size: many; CDR3 protein: CALGEVSYLPSPGILPSGLIF; CDR3 DNA: TGTGCTCTTGGGGAGGTTTCCTACCTACCTTCCCCGGGGATACTCCCCTCTGGGCTCATCTTT
V gene: TRDV1; J gene: TRDJ1; D gene: TRDD3; clone size: many; CDR3 protein: CALGELEPSLRDWGFGADKLIF; CDR3 DNA: TGTGCTCTTGGGGAACTTGAACCCTCCCTTAGGGACTGGGGATTCGGGGCCGATAAACTCATCTTT
V gene: TRDV1; J gene: TRDJ1; D gene: NA; clone size: many; CDR3 protein: CALGEGGGFGIYTDKLIF; CDR3 DNA: TGTGCTCTTGGCGAGGGGGGGGGTTTCGGGATATACACCGATAAACTCATCTTT
V gene: TRDV1; J gene: TRDJ1; D gene: TRDD3; clone size: many; CDR3 protein: CALGELKDLPGIRGREREAYTDKLIF; CDR3 DNA: TGTGCTCTTGGGGAACTAAAAGACCTACCAGGGATACGCGGCCGGGAACGGGAGGCTTACACCGATAAACTCATCTTT
V gene: TRDV1; J gene: TRDJ1; D gene: TRDD3; clone size: many; CDR3 protein: CALGGKLGGYDMYTDKLIF; CDR3 DNA: TGTGCTCTTGGGGGCAAACTTGGGGGATACGATATGTACACCGATAAACTCATCTTT
V gene: TRDV2; J gene: TRDJ1; D gene: TRDD3; clone size: many; CDR3 protein: CACDPLGEFRDKLIF; CDR3 DNA: TGTGCCTGTGACCCCCTGGGGGAGTTCCGCGATAAACTCATCTTT
V gene: TRDV2; J gene: TRDJ1; D gene: NA; clone size: many; CDR3 protein: CACDTGVAGVDKLIF; CDR3 DNA: TGTGCCTGTGACACCGGAGTCGCAGGGGTCGATAAACTCATCTTT
V gene: TRDV1; J gene: TRDJ1; D gene: TRDD3; clone size: many; CDR3 protein: CALGEPSLPIWGIRWYTDKLIF; CDR3 DNA: TGTGCTCTTGGGGAACCAAGCCTTCCTATCTGGGGGATACGATGGTACACCGATAAACTCATCTTT
V gene: TRDV2; J gene: TRDJ1; D gene: TRDD3; clone size: many; CDR3 protein: CACDTVNDWGTQPTDKLIF; CDR3 DNA: TGTGCCTGTGACACCGTCAATGACTGGGGGACCCAACCAACCGATAAACTCATCTTT
V gene: TRDV1; J gene: TRDJ1; D gene: NA; clone size: many; CDR3 protein: CALGGLQYTSCGTWAVPHTDKLIF; CDR3 DNA: TGTGCTCTTGGGGGACTACAGTACACTTCCTGCGGAACGTGGGCAGTACCCCACACCGATAAACTCATCTTT